Listed below are T cell receptor beta chains from one sample, sequenced in a study of blood T cell repertoires in COVID-19. Clones were read by immunoSEQ multiplex PCR, and TCRdb kept only the in-frame ones, dropping some. The table has fewer than 15,000 clones, around 90% seen once. Sequences were obtained from peripheral blood. These receptors were collected from a human donor with active COVID-19. The donor label of this sample is uncertain. Both conserved end residues are part of each CDR3. Each record gives: J gene, V gene, CDR3 length, clone size, D gene, CDR3 protein, CDR3 DNA. A D gene is named only where the DNA matches it firmly. For some rows the clone size is stated as once, few or many, or as a class when expanded; others skip it.

TRBJ1-1 TRBV5-1 15 once TRBD1 CASSSDRDVSTEAFF TGCGCCAGCAGCTCGGACAGGGATGTGTCCACTGAAGCTTTCTTT
TRBJ2-2 TRBV6-1 15 NA NA CASSEGRVYTGELFF TGTGCCAGCAGTGAAGGGAGGGTTTACACCGGGGAGCTGTTTTTT
TRBJ2-5 TRBV28 16 NA TRBD2 CASSKLAGAGAETQYF TGTGCCAGCAGTAAACTAGCGGGGGCCGGGGCAGAGACCCAGTACTTC
TRBJ2-1 TRBV4-2 16 NA TRBD2 CASSPTSGGRYNEQFF TGTGCCAGCAGCCCCACTAGCGGGGGTCGCTACAATGAGCAGTTCTTC
TRBJ2-1 TRBV19 12 NA NA CARSLVVNEQFF TGTGCCAGATCCTTAGTAGTCAATGAGCAGTTCTTC
TRBJ1-6 TRBV2 14 NA NA CASSEASNNSPLHF TGTGCCAGCAGTGAAGCCAGTAATAATTCACCCCTCCACTTT
TRBJ1-3 TRBV7-6 17 NA NA CASSLAGPGPSGNTIYF TGTGCCAGCAGCTTAGCTGGGCCAGGCCCCTCTGGAAACACCATATATTTT
TRBJ2-7 TRBV5-1 14 NA NA CASSLYRDSYEQYF TGCGCCAGCAGCTTGTATCGGGATTCCTACGAGCAGTACTTC
TRBJ2-5 TRBV7-9 15 NA TRBD1 CASSTGQDRQETQYF TGTGCCAGCAGTACCGGACAGGACCGGCAAGAGACCCAGTACTTC
TRBJ2-5 TRBV6-5 15 NA NA CASSYFGERQETQYF TGTGCCAGCAGTTACTTCGGGGAGCGCCAAGAGACCCAGTACTTC
TRBJ1-1 TRBV5-1 17 few TRBD1 CASSSSTGQNFATEAFF TGCGCCAGCAGCTCCTCGACAGGGCAGAATTTTGCGACTGAAGCTTTCTTT
TRBJ1-3 TRBV9 16 NA NA CASSVGGRVTGNTIYF TGTGCCAGCAGCGTAGGGGGCAGGGTAACGGGAAACACCATATATTTT
TRBJ1-1 TRBV6-5 13 NA NA CASSYPHSTEAFF TGTGCCAGCAGTTACCCCCATAGCACTGAAGCTTTCTTT
TRBJ1-2 TRBV10-3 12 NA NA CAISESALDYTF TGTGCCATCAGTGAGTCGGCTCTCGACTACACCTTC
TRBJ2-7 TRBV7-8 14 NA TRBD1 CASSPGQGAYEQYF TGTGCCAGCAGCCCGGGACAGGGCGCCTACGAGCAGTACTTC
TRBJ2-4 TRBV11-2 18 NA NA CASSLERPSAARGNIQYF TGTGCCAGCAGCTTAGAGCGTCCGTCGGCAGCCCGAGGGAACATTCAGTACTTC
TRBJ2-7 TRBV4-1 13 NA NA CASSLQDSYEQYF TGCGCCAGCAGCCTACAAGACAGCTACGAGCAGTACTTC
TRBJ1-1 TRBV29-1 13 once NA CSVEAVQGPEAFF TGCAGCGTTGAAGCCGTACAGGGTCCTGAAGCTTTCTTT
TRBJ2-7 TRBV29-1 14 once NA CSVSRGRGSYEQYF TGCAGCGTTTCGAGGGGTAGGGGGTCCTACGAGCAGTACTTC
TRBJ2-1 TRBV18 15 NA TRBD2 CASSPTSGGNNEQFF TGTGCCAGCTCACCAACTAGCGGGGGTAACAATGAGCAGTTCTTC
TRBJ2-3 TRBV19 13 NA NA CASSIPGKNTQYF TGTGCCAGTAGTATACCAGGGAAAAATACGCAGTATTTT
TRBJ1-2 TRBV3-1/TRBV3-2 14 NA NA CASSQGGAGNGYTF TGTGCCAGCAGCCAGGGTGGAGCGGGGAATGGCTACACCTTC
TRBJ2-2 TRBV28 14 NA TRBD2 CASSLGLAAGELFF TGTGCCAGCAGCCTAGGACTAGCGGCCGGGGAGCTGTTTTTT
TRBJ1-1 TRBV18 15 NA TRBD1 CASSPRQGRELEAFF TGTGCCAGCTCACCAAGACAGGGTAGGGAACTTGAAGCTTTCTTT
TRBJ2-3 TRBV10-3 13 NA TRBD2 CATLAGTWDTQYF TGTGCCACCCTAGCGGGGACCTGGGATACGCAGTATTTT
TRBJ1-1 TRBV3-1/TRBV3-2 15 once TRBD1 CASSSGQGLGTEAFF TGTGCCAGCAGCTCAGGACAGGGGCTTGGTACTGAAGCTTTCTTT
TRBJ2-7 TRBV7-6 15 NA TRBD1 CASSLGQGPLMEQYF TGTGCCAGCAGCTTAGGACAGGGGCCCCTGATGGAGCAGTACTTC
TRBJ1-2 TRBV28 15 NA TRBD1 CASSQPPGQGGGYTF TGTGCCAGCAGTCAACCGCCGGGACAGGGGGGAGGCTACACCTTC
TRBJ1-4 TRBV19 14 NA TRBD1 CASMWTGSGEKLFF TGTGCCAGTATGTGGACAGGGAGTGGGGAAAAACTGTTTTTT
TRBJ2-7 TRBV3-1/TRBV3-2 14 NA TRBD1 CASSRTTGAYEQYF TGTGCCAGCAGCAGAACCACAGGGGCCTACGAGCAGTACTTC
TRBJ1-1 TRBV6-5 13 NA NA CASRPPQGSEAFF TGTGCCAGCAGACCCCCACAGGGAAGCGAAGCTTTCTTT
TRBJ2-5 TRBV28 13 NA TRBD1 CASSKGQKETQYF TGTGCCAGCAGCAAGGGACAGAAAGAGACCCAGTACTTC
TRBJ1-2 TRBV5-4 17 NA NA CASSLIPRRDIGDGYTF TGTGCCAGCAGCCTAATTCCTCGCCGGGACATAGGGGATGGCTACACCTTC
TRBJ1-6 TRBV7-8 16 NA NA CASSLASGRGDSPLHF TGTGCCAGCAGCTTAGCCTCGGGGAGGGGGGATTCACCCCTCCACTTT
TRBJ1-1 TRBV29-1 11 NA TRBD1 CSVGDRDGAFF TGCAGCGTAGGGGACAGGGATGGAGCTTTCTTT
TRBJ2-1 TRBV12-3/TRBV12-4 12 NA NA CASSSPGTLQFF TGTGCCAGCAGTTCCCCCGGGACTTTACAGTTCTTC
TRBJ1-1 TRBV15 14 NA NA CATSAINGGSEAFF TGTGCCACCAGTGCTATTAACGGGGGATCTGAAGCTTTCTTT
TRBJ1-2 TRBV2 13 NA NA CASSEGQNYGYTF TGTGCCAGCAGTGAAGGGCAGAACTATGGCTACACCTTC
TRBJ1-1 TRBV7-9 16 NA NA CASSLSRPTGNTEAFF TGTGCCAGCAGCTTATCGAGACCGACAGGGAACACTGAAGCTTTCTTT
TRBJ2-5 TRBV19 13 NA NA CASSATGGETQYF TGTGCCAGTAGTGCGACAGGTGGAGAGACCCAGTACTTC
TRBJ1-2 TRBV7-9 16 NA TRBD1 CASSLRQGGTNYGYTF TGTGCCAGCAGCCTCCGACAGGGGGGGACCAACTATGGCTACACCTTC
TRBJ2-3 TRBV4-3 16 NA TRBD2 CASSQASGGPTDTQYF TGCGCCAGCAGCCAAGCTAGCGGAGGACCCACAGATACGCAGTATTTT
TRBJ1-4 TRBV6-5 13 NA NA CASSLGAYEKLFF TGTGCCAGCAGTTTGGGGGCCTATGAAAAACTGTTTTTT
TRBJ2-1 TRBV5-1 15 NA TRBD2 CASSGGGSSYNEQFF TGCGCCAGCAGCGGCGGGGGGAGCTCCTACAATGAGCAGTTCTTC
TRBJ1-2 TRBV10-3 14 NA TRBD1 CATSGTGGSYGYTF TGTGCCACCTCTGGGACAGGGGGTTCATATGGCTACACCTTC
TRBJ2-5 TRBV5-4 12 NA NA CASSPRAETQYF TGTGCCAGCAGCCCGCGGGCGGAGACCCAGTACTTC
TRBJ1-6 TRBV28 16 NA NA CASRDSGAGLNSPLHF TGTGCCAGTCGGGACTCCGGGGCAGGGCTTAATTCACCCCTCCACTTT
TRBJ2-4 TRBV2 16 NA TRBD2 CASSEAAGRAKNIQYF TGTGCCAGCAGTGAAGCAGCGGGGAGGGCCAAAAACATTCAGTACTTC